This entry features one T cell receptor beta chain sequence. The target antigen is unknown. Treatment here: approximately nine-day PBMC culture with coronavirus spike peptide pools or control peptides (ViraFEST assay). Some 2.2 million PBMCs per well were cultured with 8.5 to 10 IU/ml IL-2 and about 10 ug/ml peptide pools. When approximately ten days of culture had elapsed, CD4+ T cells were isolated by negative selection. This entry is derived from a study of vaccination and CD4 T cells after COVID-19. The Oncomine TCR Beta short-read assay sequenced DNA from cultured CD4+ T cells. TCRdb used MiXCR to reprocess the PCR reads, holding one entry per CDR3 protein. The sample records some 15,000 distinct CDR3 sequences, about 36% being singletons. The V segment lost 6 bases and the J segment 0 bases; nucleotides outside the gene matches: 16. Germline assignment: CDR1 MNHNS and CDR2 SASEGT. This CDR3 has 19 residues.

This chain connects TRBV6-1 to TRBJ1-4, with TRBD1 matching over 7 bases. The sequenced material came from cultured CD4+ T cells from blood. This receptor was taken from a human donor with COVID-19. The CDR3 spells CASSDEETGPIATNEKLFF. The CDR3 region has the DNA TGTGCCAGCAGCGATGAAGAGACAGGGCCGATTGCAACTAATGAAAAACTGTTTTTT.